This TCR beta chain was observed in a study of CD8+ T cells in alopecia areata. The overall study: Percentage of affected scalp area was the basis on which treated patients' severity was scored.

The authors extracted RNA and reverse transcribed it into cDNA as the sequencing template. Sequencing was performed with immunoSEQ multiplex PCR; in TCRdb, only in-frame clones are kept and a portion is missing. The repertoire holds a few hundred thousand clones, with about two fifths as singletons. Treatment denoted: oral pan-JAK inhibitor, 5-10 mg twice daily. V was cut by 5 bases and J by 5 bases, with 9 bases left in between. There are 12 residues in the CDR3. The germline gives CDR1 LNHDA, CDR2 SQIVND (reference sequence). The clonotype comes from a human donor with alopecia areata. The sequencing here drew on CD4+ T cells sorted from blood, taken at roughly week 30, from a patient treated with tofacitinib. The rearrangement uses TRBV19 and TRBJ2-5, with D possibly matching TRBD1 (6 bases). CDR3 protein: CASSQGSETQYF. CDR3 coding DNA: TGTGCCAGTAGTCAGGGGTCCGAGACCCAGTACTTC.